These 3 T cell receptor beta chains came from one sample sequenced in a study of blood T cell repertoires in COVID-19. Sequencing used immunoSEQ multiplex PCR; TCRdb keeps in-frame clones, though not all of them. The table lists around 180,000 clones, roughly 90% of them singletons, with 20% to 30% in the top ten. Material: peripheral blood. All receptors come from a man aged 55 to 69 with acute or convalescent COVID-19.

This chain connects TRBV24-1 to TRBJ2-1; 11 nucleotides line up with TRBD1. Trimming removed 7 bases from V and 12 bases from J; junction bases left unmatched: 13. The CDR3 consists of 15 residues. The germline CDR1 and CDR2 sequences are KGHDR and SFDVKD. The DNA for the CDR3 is TGTGCCACCAGCACCGGGACAGGGGGGCCCGGACGGCAGTTCTTC. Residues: CATSTGTGGPGRQFF.

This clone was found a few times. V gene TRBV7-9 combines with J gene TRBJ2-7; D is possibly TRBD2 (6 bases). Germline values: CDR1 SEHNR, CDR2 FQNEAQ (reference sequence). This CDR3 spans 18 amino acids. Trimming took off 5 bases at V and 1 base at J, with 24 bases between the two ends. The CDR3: CASSGDPGTSRRSYEQYF. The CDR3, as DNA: TGTGCCAGCAGCGGCGACCCGGGGACTTCCCGTAGGTCCTACGAGCAGTACTTC.

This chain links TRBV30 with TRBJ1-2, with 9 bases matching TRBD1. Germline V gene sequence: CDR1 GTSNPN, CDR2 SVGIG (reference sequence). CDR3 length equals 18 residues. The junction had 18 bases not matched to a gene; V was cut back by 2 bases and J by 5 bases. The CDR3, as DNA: TGTGCCTGGAGTCTTCTTTGGGACAGGGCTTTCGGGACTTATGGCTACACCTTC. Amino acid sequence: CAWSLLWDRAFGTYGYTF.